The clone carrying this T cell receptor (beta chain) was picked up a small number of times. Antigen: not known. This sample was included in a study of cytomegalovirus exposure and HLA in healthy donors. General study findings and limits: CMV serostatus was the sole immune exposure data available. Per published reports, the classifier diagnosed cytomegalovirus status with high specificity and sensitivity. In an earlier analysis, in under 700 donors, most V segments appeared productive either ~90% or ~30% of the time.

PCR involved 60 Vbeta and 13 Jbeta primers. Produced via immunoSEQ multiplex PCR; TCRdb's table is partial and in-frame only. Of 100,000 to 150,000 clones in the sample, roughly 18% are singletons; the top ten hold about 3%. Deletions cut 4 bases from V and 4 bases from J, with 16 bases between. The CDR3 runs to 14 residues. Germline loops: CDR1 GTSNPN, CDR2 SVGIG (reference sequence). The V call is TRBV30, the J call TRBJ1-2; D is possibly TRBD1 (5 bases). The TCR comes from a female donor in good health and CMV-seropositive. Specimen: PBMCs. CDR3 DNA sequence: TGTGCCTGGAACTACGACAGTCGGGTCTATGGCTACACCTTC. This encodes CAWNYDSRVYGYTF.